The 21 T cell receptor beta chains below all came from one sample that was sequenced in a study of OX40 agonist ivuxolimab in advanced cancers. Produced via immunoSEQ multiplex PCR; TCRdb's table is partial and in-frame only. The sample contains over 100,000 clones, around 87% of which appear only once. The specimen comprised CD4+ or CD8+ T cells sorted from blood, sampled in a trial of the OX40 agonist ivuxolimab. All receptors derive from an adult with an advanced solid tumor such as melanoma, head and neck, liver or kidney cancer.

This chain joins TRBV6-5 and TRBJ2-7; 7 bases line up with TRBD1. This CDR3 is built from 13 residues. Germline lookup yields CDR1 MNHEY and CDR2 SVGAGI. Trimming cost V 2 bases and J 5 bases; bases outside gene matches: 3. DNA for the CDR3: TGTGCCAGCAGTTACCCGGGGACAGACGAGCAGTACTTC. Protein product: CASSYPGTDEQYF.

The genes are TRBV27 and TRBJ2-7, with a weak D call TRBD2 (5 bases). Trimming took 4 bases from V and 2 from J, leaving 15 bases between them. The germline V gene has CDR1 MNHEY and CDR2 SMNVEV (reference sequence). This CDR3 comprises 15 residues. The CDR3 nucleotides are TGTGCCAGCAGTTACTCGACCGTCGGGACCTACGAGCAGTACTTC. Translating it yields CASSYSTVGTYEQYF.

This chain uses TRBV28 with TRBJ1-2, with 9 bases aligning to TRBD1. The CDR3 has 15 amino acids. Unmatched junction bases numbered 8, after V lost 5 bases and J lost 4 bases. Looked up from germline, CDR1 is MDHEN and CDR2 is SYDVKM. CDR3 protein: CASSGQGKLGYGYTF. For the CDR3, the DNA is TGTGCCAGCAGTGGACAGGGGAAGCTAGGCTATGGCTACACCTTC.

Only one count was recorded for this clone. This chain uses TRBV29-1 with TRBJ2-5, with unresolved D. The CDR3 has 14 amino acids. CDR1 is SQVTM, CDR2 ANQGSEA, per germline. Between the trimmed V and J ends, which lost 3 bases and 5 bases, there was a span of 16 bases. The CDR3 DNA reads TGCAGCGTTGAGCCAGCCCCGCGACGGGAGACCCAGTACTTC. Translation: CSVEPAPRRETQYF.

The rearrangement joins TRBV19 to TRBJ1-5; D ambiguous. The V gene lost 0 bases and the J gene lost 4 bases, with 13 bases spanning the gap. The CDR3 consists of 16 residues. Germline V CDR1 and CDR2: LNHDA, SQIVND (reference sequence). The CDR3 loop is CASSIDWAGNNQPQHF. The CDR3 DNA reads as TGTGCCAGTAGTATAGACTGGGCAGGAAATAATCAGCCCCAGCATTTT.

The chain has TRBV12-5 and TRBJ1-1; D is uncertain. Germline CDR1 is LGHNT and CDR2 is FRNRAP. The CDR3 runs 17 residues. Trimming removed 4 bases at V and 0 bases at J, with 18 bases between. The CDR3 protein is CASGWQNTRRLNTEAFF. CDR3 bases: TGTGCTAGTGGTTGGCAGAACACCCGACGGCTGAACACTGAAGCTTTCTTT.

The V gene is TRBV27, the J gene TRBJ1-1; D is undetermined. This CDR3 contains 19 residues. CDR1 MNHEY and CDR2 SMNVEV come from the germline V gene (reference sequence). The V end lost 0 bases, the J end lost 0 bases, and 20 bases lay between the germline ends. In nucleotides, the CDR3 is TGTGCCAGCAGTTTATCGCCTTCTACCGGGTCCACCTTGAACACTGAAGCTTTCTTT. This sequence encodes CASSLSPSTGSTLNTEAFF.

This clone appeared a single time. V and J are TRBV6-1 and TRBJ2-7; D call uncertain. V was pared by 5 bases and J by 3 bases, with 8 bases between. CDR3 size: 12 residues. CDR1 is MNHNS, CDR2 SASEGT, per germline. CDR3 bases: TGTGCCAGCAGTACGGACGGCTACGAGCAGTACTTC. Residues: CASSTDGYEQYF.

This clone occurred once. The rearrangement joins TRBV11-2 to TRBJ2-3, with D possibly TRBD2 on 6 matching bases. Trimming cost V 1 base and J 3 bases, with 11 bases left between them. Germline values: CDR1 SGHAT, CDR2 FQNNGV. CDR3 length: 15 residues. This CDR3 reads CASSLGAAGTDTQYF. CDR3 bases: TGTGCCAGCAGCTTAGGAGCGGCGGGGACAGATACGCAGTATTTT.

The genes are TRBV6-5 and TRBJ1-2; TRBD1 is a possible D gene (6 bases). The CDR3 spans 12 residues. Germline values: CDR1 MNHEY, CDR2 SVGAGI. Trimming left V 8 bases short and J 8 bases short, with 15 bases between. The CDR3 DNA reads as TGTGCCAGCTCAACAGGGAACAAGGGCTACACCTTC. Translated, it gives CASSTGNKGYTF.

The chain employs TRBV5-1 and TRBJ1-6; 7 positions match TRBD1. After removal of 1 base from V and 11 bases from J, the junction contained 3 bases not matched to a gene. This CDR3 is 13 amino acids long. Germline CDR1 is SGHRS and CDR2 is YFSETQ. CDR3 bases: TGCGCCAGCAGCTTGTCCACAGGGGCACCCCTCCACTTT. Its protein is CASSLSTGAPLHF.

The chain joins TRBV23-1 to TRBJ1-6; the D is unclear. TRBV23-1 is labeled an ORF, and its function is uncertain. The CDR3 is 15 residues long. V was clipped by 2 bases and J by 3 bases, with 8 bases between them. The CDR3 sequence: CASSQIWVYNSPLHF. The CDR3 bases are TGCGCCAGCAGTCAAATTTGGGTCTATAATTCACCCCTCCACTTT.

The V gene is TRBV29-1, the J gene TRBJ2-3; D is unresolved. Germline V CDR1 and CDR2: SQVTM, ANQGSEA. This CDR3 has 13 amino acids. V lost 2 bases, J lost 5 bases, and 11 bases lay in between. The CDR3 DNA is TGCAGCGTTGAATTCCTACCGGGAGATACGCAGTATTTT. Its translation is CSVEFLPGDTQYF.

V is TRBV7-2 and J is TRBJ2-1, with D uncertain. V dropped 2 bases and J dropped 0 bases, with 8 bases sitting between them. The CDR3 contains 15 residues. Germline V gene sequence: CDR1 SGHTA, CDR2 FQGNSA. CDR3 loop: CASSLWSSSYNEQFF. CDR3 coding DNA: TGTGCCAGCAGCTTATGGTCCAGCTCCTACAATGAGCAGTTCTTC. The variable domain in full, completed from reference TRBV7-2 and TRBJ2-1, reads GAGVSQSPSNKVTEKGKDVELRCDPISGHTALYWYRQSLGQGLEFLIYFQGNSAPDKSGLPSDRFSAERTGGSVSTLTIQRTQQEDSAVYLCASSLWSSSYNEQFFGPGTRLTVL.

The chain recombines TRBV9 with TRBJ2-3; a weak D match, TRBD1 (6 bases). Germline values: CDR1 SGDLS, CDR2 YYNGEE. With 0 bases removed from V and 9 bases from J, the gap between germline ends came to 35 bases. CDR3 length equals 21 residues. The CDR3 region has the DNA TGTGCCAGCAGCGTAGCGACGTCCACACACACAGGGAATCCCCACGGTGTAACGCAGTATTTT. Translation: CASSVATSTHTGNPHGVTQYF. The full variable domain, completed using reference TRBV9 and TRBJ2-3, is DSGVTQTPKHLITATGQRVTLRCSPRSGDLSVYWYQQSLDQGLQFLIQYYNGEERAKGNILERFSAQQFPDLHSELNLSSLELGDSALYFCASSVATSTHTGNPHGVTQYFGPGTRLTVL.

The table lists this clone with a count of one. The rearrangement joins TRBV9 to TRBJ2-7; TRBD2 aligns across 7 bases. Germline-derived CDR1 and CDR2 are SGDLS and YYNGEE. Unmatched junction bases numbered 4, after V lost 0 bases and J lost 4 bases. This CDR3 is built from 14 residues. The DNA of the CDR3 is TGTGCCAGCAGCGTAGGCGGACTAGGGTACGAGCAGTACTTC. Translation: CASSVGGLGYEQYF.

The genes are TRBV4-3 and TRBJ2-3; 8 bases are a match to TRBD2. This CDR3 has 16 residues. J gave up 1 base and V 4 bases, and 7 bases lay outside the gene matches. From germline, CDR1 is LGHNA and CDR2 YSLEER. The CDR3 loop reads CASSRRSGGGTDTQYF. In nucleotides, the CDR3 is TGCGCCAGCAGCCGACGTTCGGGGGGGGGCACAGATACGCAGTATTTT.

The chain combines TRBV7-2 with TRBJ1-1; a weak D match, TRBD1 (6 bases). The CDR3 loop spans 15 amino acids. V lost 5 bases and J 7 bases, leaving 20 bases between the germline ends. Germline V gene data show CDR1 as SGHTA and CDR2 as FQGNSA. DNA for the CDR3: TGTGCCAGCAGCAATCCGGGACACCCTGGTGTTGAAGCTTTCTTT. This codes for CASSNPGHPGVEAFF.

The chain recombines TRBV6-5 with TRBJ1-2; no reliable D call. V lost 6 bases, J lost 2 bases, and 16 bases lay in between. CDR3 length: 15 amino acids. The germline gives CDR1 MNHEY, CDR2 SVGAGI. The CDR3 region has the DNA TGTGCCAGCAGATACGGGCGGGATAAGAACTATGGCTACACCTTC. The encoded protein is CASRYGRDKNYGYTF.

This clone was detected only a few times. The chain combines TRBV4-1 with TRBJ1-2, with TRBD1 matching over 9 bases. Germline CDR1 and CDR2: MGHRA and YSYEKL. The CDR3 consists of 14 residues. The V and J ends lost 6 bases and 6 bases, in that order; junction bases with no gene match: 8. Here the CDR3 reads CASRRPGQGDGYTF. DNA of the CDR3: TGCGCCAGCAGGAGACCGGGACAGGGAGATGGCTACACCTTC.

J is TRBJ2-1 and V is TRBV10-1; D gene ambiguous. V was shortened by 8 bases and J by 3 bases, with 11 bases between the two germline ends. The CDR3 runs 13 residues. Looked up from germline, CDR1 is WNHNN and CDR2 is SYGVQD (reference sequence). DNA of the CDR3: TGCGCCAGCTCCACTCAGAACTACAATGAGCAGTTCTTC. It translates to CASSTQNYNEQFF.